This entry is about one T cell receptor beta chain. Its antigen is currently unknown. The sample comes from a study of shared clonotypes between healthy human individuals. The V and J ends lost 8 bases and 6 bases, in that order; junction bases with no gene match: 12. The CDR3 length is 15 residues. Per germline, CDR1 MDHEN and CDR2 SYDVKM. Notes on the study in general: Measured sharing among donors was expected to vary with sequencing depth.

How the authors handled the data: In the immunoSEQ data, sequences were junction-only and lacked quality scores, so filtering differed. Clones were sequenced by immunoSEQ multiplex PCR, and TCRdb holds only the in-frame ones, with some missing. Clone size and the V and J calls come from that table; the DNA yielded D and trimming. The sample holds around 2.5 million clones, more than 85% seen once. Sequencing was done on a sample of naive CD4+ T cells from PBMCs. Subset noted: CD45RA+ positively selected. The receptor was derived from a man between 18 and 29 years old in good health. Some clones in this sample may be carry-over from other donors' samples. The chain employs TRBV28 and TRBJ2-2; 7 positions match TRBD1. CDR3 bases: TGTGCCAGCCGTCCAAGAGACAGGGTGGCCGGGGAGCTGTTTTTT. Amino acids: CASRPRDRVAGELFF.